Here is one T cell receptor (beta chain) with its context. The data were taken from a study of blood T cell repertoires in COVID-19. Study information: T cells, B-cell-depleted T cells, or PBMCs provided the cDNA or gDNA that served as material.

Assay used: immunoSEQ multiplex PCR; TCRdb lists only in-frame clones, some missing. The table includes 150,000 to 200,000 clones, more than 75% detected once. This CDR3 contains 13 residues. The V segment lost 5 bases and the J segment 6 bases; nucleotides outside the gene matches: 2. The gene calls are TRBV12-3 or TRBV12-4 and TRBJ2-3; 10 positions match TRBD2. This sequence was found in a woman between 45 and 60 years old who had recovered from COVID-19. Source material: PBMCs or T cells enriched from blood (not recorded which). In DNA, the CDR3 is TGTGCCAGCAGTACACTAGCGGGGGATACGCAGTATTTT. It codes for CASSTLAGDTQYF.